One and the same sample provided the 14 T cell receptor beta chains below, sequenced in a study of T cells in Graves' hyperthyroidism and ophthalmopathy. What was amplified from RNA transcripts were TCR beta CDR3 regions. The TCR CDR3 was amplified in a first-round RT-PCR using the HTBI primer set. TCRdb reanalysed the multiplex PCR reads using MiXCR and keeps one entry per CDR3 protein. The table has hundreds of thousands of distinct CDR3 sequences, around 19% seen once; the top ten hold approximately 15%. What was sequenced was blood. The receptors shown here come from a woman in her 50s with Graves' hyperthyroidism that later progressed to Graves' ophthalmopathy.

This clonotype was detected only a few times. The V and J genes are TRBV27 and TRBJ1-6; D is uncertain. The ends were cut back, 4 bases at V and 5 bases at J, with 15 bases in the middle. Germline loops: CDR1 MNHEY, CDR2 SMNVEV (reference sequence). CDR3 length: 16 amino acids. CDR3 DNA sequence: TGTGCCAGCAGTTCCTTCGACCCCTTCGATAATTCACCCCTCCACTTT. This sequence encodes CASSSFDPFDNSPLHF.

In regard to this clonotype: A read error may be the cause here, since a much bigger clone is one base away. V gene TRBV2 combines with J gene TRBJ1-1; D gene unclear. The V end was cut by 7 bases, the J end by 0 bases, with 9 bases between. Germline V gene data show CDR1 as SNHLY and CDR2 as FYNNEI. The CDR3 contains 13 residues. CDR3 region: CASNEILNTEAFF. CDR3 bases: TGTGCCAGCAATGAGATCTTGAACACTGAAGCTTTCTTT.

The table lists this clonotype with a count of one. The rearrangement uses TRBV4-1 and TRBJ1-4, with 7 bases aligning to TRBD1. Germline trimming cut 2 bases from V and 8 bases from J; bases unmatched to any gene: 8. The germline V gene encodes CDR1 MGHRA and CDR2 YSYEKL. The CDR3 runs 15 residues. CDR3 nucleotide sequence: TGCGCCAGCAGCCAACCGGGACAGAGGCCCGAAAAACTGTTTTTT. Its translation: CASSQPGQRPEKLFF.

The table lists this clonotype with many counts. The genes are TRBV27 and TRBJ2-5, with TRBD1 identical over 7 bases. Trimming removed 5 bases from V and 3 bases from J; junction bases left unmatched: 6. CDR3 size: 14 residues. Germline lookup yields CDR1 MNHEY and CDR2 SMNVEV (reference sequence). The CDR3 loop reads CASSPIRGKETQYF. Here the CDR3 DNA reads TGTGCCAGCAGTCCAATCAGGGGGAAAGAGACCCAGTACTTC.

The V and J genes are TRBV9 and TRBJ2-1, with unresolved D. This CDR3 has 14 amino acids. Germline V CDR1 and CDR2: SGDLS, YYNGEE. The V gene lost 3 bases and the J gene lost 5 bases, with 12 bases spanning the gap. CDR3 loop: CASSEPGNDNEQFF. The CDR3 nucleotides read TGTGCCAGCAGCGAGCCCGGCAACGACAATGAGCAGTTCTTC.

This clonotype was found many times. The chain employs TRBV13 and TRBJ1-1; TRBD1 is a possible D gene (5 bases). Germline loops: CDR1 PRHDT, CDR2 FYEKMQ (reference sequence). The ends were cut back, 0 bases at V and 0 bases at J, with 8 bases in the middle. The CDR3 has 15 amino acids. The CDR3 spells CASSLGSGLNTEAFF. The CDR3 region has the DNA TGTGCCAGCAGCTTAGGGTCGGGACTGAACACTGAAGCTTTCTTT.

This chain joins TRBV3-1 and TRBJ2-3; 9 positions agree with TRBD2. The V gene end was trimmed by 0 bases and the J gene end by 2 bases; junction bases not matched to a gene: 6. Germline CDR1 reads LGHDT; CDR2 reads YNNKEL (reference sequence). The CDR3 runs to 17 residues. The CDR3 DNA reads TGTGCCAGCAGCCAAGATCCGGCTAGCGGGGTCACAGATACGCAGTATTTT. This gives the protein CASSQDPASGVTDTQYF.

Concerning this clonotype: The junction departs from germline at one end; a sequencing error may be responsible. V and J are TRBV27 and TRBJ1-5; D is unclear. Germline V gene lookup returns CDR1 MNHEY and CDR2 SMNVEV (reference sequence). This CDR3 region has 14 residues. The CDR3 loop reads CASSLYRSNQPRHF. CDR3 nucleotide sequence: TGTGCCAGCAGTTTATACCGCAGCAATCAGCCCCGGCATTTT.

In its sample, this clonotype was seen many times. V is TRBV12-3 or TRBV12-4 and J is TRBJ1-1; TRBD1 is a possible D gene (6 bases). This CDR3 spans 17 amino acids. Trimming removed 0 bases at V and 0 bases at J, with 14 bases between. In nucleotides, the CDR3 is TGTGCCAGCAGTTTAGCCCGAGGGGGGGGTCTGAACACTGAAGCTTTCTTT. Its translation: CASSLARGGGLNTEAFF.

This clonotype was detected only a few times. This chain links TRBV6-5 with TRBJ1-6; 10 positions match TRBD1. The germline V gene has CDR1 MNHEY and CDR2 SVGAGI. The trim removed 0 bases at V and 4 bases at J, leaving 6 bases unmatched. The CDR3 extends over 18 amino acids. CDR3 bases: TGTGCCAGCAGTTACTCACAGACAGGGGGCTTTTATAATTCACCCCTCCACTTT. This encodes CASSYSQTGGFYNSPLHF.

This clonotype showed up many times. J is TRBJ1-2 and V is TRBV18; 7 nucleotides align to TRBD1. This CDR3 has 13 amino acids. The V and J ends lost 6 bases and 2 bases, in that order; junction bases with no gene match: 3. CDR1 is KGHSH, CDR2 LQKENI, per germline. The CDR3 protein is CASSVTGNYGYTF. CDR3 in DNA: TGTGCCAGCTCTGTGACAGGGAACTATGGCTACACCTTC.

In its sample, this clonotype was seen many times. This rearrangement joins TRBV20-1 to TRBJ1-2, with D possibly TRBD1 on 6 matching bases. CDR3 length: 12 amino acids. Germline V gene sequence: CDR1 DFQATT, CDR2 SNEGSKA (reference sequence). Trimming stripped 4 bases from V and 7 bases from J, with 13 bases between. The CDR3 DNA reads TGCAGTGCTACAGGGGACGTTTTTGGCTACACCTTC. As protein: CSATGDVFGYTF.

This clonotype was seen at least ten times. The V gene is TRBV20-1, the J gene TRBJ1-5; weak D call: TRBD1 (6 bases). Trimming removed 0 bases from V and 7 bases from J, with 13 bases in between. The germline V gene has CDR1 DFQATT and CDR2 SNEGSKA (reference sequence). The CDR3 spans 14 residues. The CDR3 is CSARDGGGGQPQHF. The CDR3 DNA follows: TGCAGTGCTAGAGATGGCGGGGGGGGCCAGCCCCAGCATTTT.

The gene calls are TRBV6-1 and TRBJ1-2; no reliable D call. The CDR3 spans 13 residues. Trimming pared 3 bases from V and 4 bases from J, leaving 9 bases between. The germline CDR1 and CDR2 sequences are MNHNS and SASEGT. CDR3 amino acids: CASSETPGYGYTF. In DNA, the CDR3 is TGTGCCAGCAGTGAGACCCCTGGCTATGGCTACACCTTC.